These 29 T cell receptor beta chains were all obtained from the same sample, sequenced in a study of T cell responses to AZD1222 COVID-19 vaccine. Repertoires were generated with immunoSEQ multiplex PCR, while TCRdb's copy carries only in-frame clones and drops some. The table lists about 130,000 clones, 90% of them singletons. Sequencing used peripheral blood, obtained on day 0 of MenACWY control vaccination. The receptor set was obtained from an adult in good health.

The V and J genes are TRBV7-6 and TRBJ1-5, with D possibly TRBD1 on 5 matching bases. The V end was cut by 0 bases, the J end by 4 bases, with 7 bases between. The germline CDR1 and CDR2 sequences are SGHVS and FNYEAQ. CDR3 size: 14 residues. The CDR3 sequence is CASSLARGNQPQHF. The CDR3, as DNA: TGTGCCAGCAGCTTAGCGAGGGGTAATCAGCCCCAGCATTTT. The entire variable domain, with the rest obtained from reference TRBV7-6 and TRBJ1-5, is as follows: GAGVSQSPRYKVTKRGQDVALRCDPISGHVSLYWYRQALGQGPEFLTYFNYEAQQDKSGLPNDRFSAERPEGSISTLTIQRTEQRDSAMYRCASSLARGNQPQHFGDGTRLSIL.

CDR3 nucleotide sequence: TGTGCCAGCAGTTTTGGCAGGGGGATCATTTATTCACCCCTCCACTTT. Translating it yields CASSFGRGIIYSPLHF. The J gene is TRBJ1-6, the V gene TRBV28; 7 nucleotides match TRBD1. V shed 3 bases, J shed 8 bases, and the junction held 10 bases outside the gene matches. CDR1 and CDR2 (germline): MDHEN, SYDVKM. This CDR3 has 16 residues.

This clone has more than one count but fewer than ten. The chain has TRBV25-1 and TRBJ1-5; D unclear. Germline assignment: CDR1 MGHDK and CDR2 SYGVNS. V shed 0 bases and J shed 0 bases, with 6 bases lying between them. There are 15 residues in the CDR3. The CDR3 DNA reads TGTGCCAGCAGTGAATACTCGTATAGCAATCAGCCCCAGCATTTT. Protein sequence: CASSEYSYSNQPQHF.

V usage is TRBV3-1 (or the pseudogene TRBV3-2) and J usage is TRBJ1-1; D possibly corresponds to TRBD1 (5 bases). Germline CDR1 reads LGHDT; CDR2 reads YNNKEL (reference sequence). Trimming stripped 6 bases from V and 1 base from J, with 12 bases between. The CDR3 contains 14 residues. The CDR3 loop is CASRGTGGNTEAFF. CDR3 bases: TGTGCCAGCAGAGGGACCGGGGGGAACACTGAAGCTTTCTTT.

This chain joins TRBV7-2 and TRBJ2-1, with a possible D match to TRBD2 (6 bases). From germline, CDR1 is SGHTA and CDR2 FQGNSA. V was clipped by 5 bases and J by 3 bases, with 8 bases between them. CDR3 size: 13 residues. This CDR3 is CASSRLGYNEQFF. DNA for the CDR3: TGTGCCAGCAGCCGACTAGGCTACAATGAGCAGTTCTTC.

V usage is TRBV5-1 and J usage is TRBJ2-1; 7 bases are a match to TRBD2. The CDR3 consists of 15 residues. Trimming cost V 4 bases and J 4 bases; bases outside gene matches: 8. Per germline, CDR1 SGHRS and CDR2 YFSETQ. CDR3 sequence reads: CASSPGLVGYNEQFF. As DNA, the CDR3 is TGCGCCAGCAGCCCAGGACTAGTGGGGTACAATGAGCAGTTCTTC.

This chain uses TRBV4-2 with TRBJ2-3, with D possibly TRBD1 on 5 matching bases. This CDR3 region has 14 residues. With 0 bases removed from V and 1 base from J, the gap between germline ends came to 5 bases. The germline V gene has CDR1 LGHNA and CDR2 YNFKEQ. CDR3 residues: CASSQDRGTDTQYF. DNA of the CDR3: TGTGCCAGCAGCCAAGACAGGGGCACAGATACGCAGTATTTT.

The chain recombines TRBV4-2 with TRBJ2-7; unclear D gene. V dropped 0 bases and J dropped 4 bases, with 4 bases sitting between them. CDR1 LGHNA and CDR2 YNFKEQ come from the germline V gene. The CDR3 covers 12 residues. DNA of the CDR3: TGTGCCAGCAGCCAAGAATCGTACGAGCAGTACTTC. It is translated as CASSQESYEQYF.

This chain joins TRBV6-1 and TRBJ2-7, with D hard to call. V was cut by 1 base and J by 7 bases, with 11 bases left in between. The CDR3 extends over 13 amino acids. Per germline, CDR1 MNHNS and CDR2 SASEGT. The CDR3 loop is CASSEDRSTEQYV. The CDR3 bases are TGTGCCAGCAGTGAAGACAGATCTACTGAGCAGTACGTC.

The chain has TRBV6-6 and TRBJ1-2; 9 bases are shared with TRBD1. Losses at the gene ends were 6 bases for V and 0 bases for J; bases not matched to a gene: 17. Germline V gene sequence: CDR1 MNHNY, CDR2 SVGAGI (reference sequence). The CDR3 sequence is 19 residues long. CDR3 DNA: TGTGCCAGCAGCTCCCTAACGGACAGGGGCATAAGGGCTAACTATGGCTACACCTTC. Its translation: CASSSLTDRGIRANYGYTF.

The chain couples TRBV28 to TRBJ1-1; maybe TRBD1 (5 bases). The germline gives CDR1 MDHEN, CDR2 SYDVKM. V was trimmed by 8 bases and J by 1 base, leaving 14 bases between them. The CDR3 runs to 14 residues. The CDR3 DNA follows: TGTGCCAGCCCCCCGGGGCGGACGAACACTGAAGCTTTCTTT. This translates into CASPPGRTNTEAFF. The variable domain in full, with the rest retrieved from reference TRBV28 and TRBJ1-1, is DVKVTQSSRYLVKRTGEKVFLECVQDMDHENMFWYRQDPGLGLRLIYFSYDVKMKEKGDIPEGYSVSREKKERFSLILESASTNQTSMYLCASPPGRTNTEAFFGQGTRLTVV.

The rearrangement uses TRBV4-1 and TRBJ1-1, with D possibly TRBD1 on 5 matching bases. The CDR3 runs 13 residues. Germline CDR1 is MGHRA and CDR2 is YSYEKL. The V end lost 5 bases, the J end lost 2 bases, and 9 bases lay between the germline ends. This CDR3 reads CASSAGTNTEAFF. DNA of the CDR3: TGCGCCAGCAGCGCCGGGACCAACACTGAAGCTTTCTTT.

V is TRBV5-6 and J is TRBJ1-1; tentatively, D is TRBD1 (6 bases). Trimming shortened V by 2 bases and J by 8 bases, and 10 bases separated the two germline ends. The length of the CDR3 is 12 residues. Germline values: CDR1 SGHDT, CDR2 YYEEEE. CDR3 sequence: CASSFAGTEAFF. The CDR3 nucleotides are TGTGCCAGCAGCTTTGCCGGGACAGAAGCTTTCTTT. The variable domain in full, completed from reference TRBV5-6 and TRBJ1-1, reads DAGVTQSPTHLIKTRGQQVTLRCSPKSGHDTVSWYQQALGQGPQFIFQYYEEEERQRGNFPDRFSGHQFPNYSSELNVNALLLGDSALYLCASSFAGTEAFFGQGTRLTVV.

The chain links TRBV4-1 to TRBJ1-3, with 11 bases aligning to TRBD1. CDR3 length: 16 amino acids. With 4 bases clipped from V and 3 bases from J, the junction kept 5 bases outside the gene matches. Germline lookup yields CDR1 MGHRA and CDR2 YSYEKL. The CDR3 coding sequence is TGCGCCAGCAGCCCCGGACAGGGGGCTGGTGGAAACACCATATATTTT. It is translated as CASSPGQGAGGNTIYF.

This clone was counted between two and nine times. The chain links TRBV6-6 to TRBJ1-1; D is unclear. The CDR3 has 14 residues. V was clipped by 0 bases and J by 7 bases, with 12 bases between them. CDR1 and CDR2 from the germline V gene are MNHNY and SVGAGI (reference sequence). CDR3 protein: CASSYSGEGGEAFF. The CDR3 nucleotides are TGTGCCAGCAGTTACTCCGGGGAAGGAGGTGAAGCTTTCTTT.

V gene TRBV15 combines with J gene TRBJ2-1; tentatively, D is TRBD2 (5 bases). Germline CDR1 reads LNHNV; CDR2 reads YYDKDF (reference sequence). CDR3 size: 17 residues. The germline V and J ends were trimmed by 0 bases and 8 bases, with 20 bases remaining between them. CDR3 nucleotides: TGTGCCACCAGCAGAGATCAAGACAATCGGGGATTTTATGAGCAGTTCTTC. Amino acid sequence: CATSRDQDNRGFYEQFF.

The chain joins TRBV28 to TRBJ1-1; TRBD1 agrees at 8 bases. The CDR3 is made up of 16 amino acids. In germline, CDR1 is MDHEN, CDR2 SYDVKM. Unmatched junction bases numbered 8, after V lost 5 bases and J lost 0 bases. CDR3 sequence (DNA): TGTGCCAGCAGTCCCCGGACAGGGACTCTGAACACTGAAGCTTTCTTT. This translates into CASSPRTGTLNTEAFF.

The chain uses TRBV5-5 and TRBJ2-1, with D hard to call. CDR1 and CDR2 from the germline V gene are SGHKS and YYEKEE (reference sequence). The germline V and J ends were trimmed by 1 base and 0 bases, with 11 bases remaining between them. The CDR3 totals 16 residues. The CDR3 protein is CASSLPRMSSYNEQFF. The CDR3 DNA reads TGTGCCAGCAGCTTGCCCAGGATGAGCTCCTACAATGAGCAGTTCTTC.

The V call is TRBV2, the J call TRBJ1-2; 7 nucleotides line up with TRBD1. This CDR3 comprises 16 residues. Germline CDR1 SNHLY, CDR2 FYNNEI. The V gene end was trimmed by 0 bases and the J gene end by 4 bases; junction bases not matched to a gene: 8. The chain's CDR3 is CASSEAEGAGVYGYTF. The CDR3 nucleotides are TGTGCCAGCAGTGAAGCGGAGGGGGCAGGTGTCTATGGCTACACCTTC.

This chain connects TRBV19 to TRBJ1-5, with D possibly matching TRBD1 (6 bases). Trimming removed 4 bases from V and 0 bases from J, with 16 bases in between. The CDR3 has 17 amino acids. Germline loops: CDR1 LNHDA, CDR2 SQIVND (reference sequence). This chain's CDR3 is CASSSIGGADSNQPQHF. The CDR3 bases are TGTGCCAGTAGTAGTATAGGGGGGGCAGATAGCAATCAGCCCCAGCATTTT.

This chain links TRBV10-1 with TRBJ1-5; D not resolved. CDR3 length: 14 amino acids. Per germline, CDR1 WNHNN and CDR2 SYGVQD (reference sequence). Trimming pared 2 bases from V and 2 bases from J, leaving 7 bases between. CDR3: CASSEDGRNQPQHF. The CDR3 region has the DNA TGCGCCAGCAGTGAGGACGGACGCAATCAGCCCCAGCATTTT.

This chain links TRBV5-6 with TRBJ2-1; no definite D call. The germline gives CDR1 SGHDT, CDR2 YYEEEE. V shed 0 bases and J shed 4 bases, with 14 bases lying between them. The CDR3 spans 16 residues. The CDR3 loop is CASSLGPRPQYNEQFF. CDR3 bases: TGTGCCAGCAGCTTGGGGCCCCGGCCCCAGTACAATGAGCAGTTCTTC.

This chain joins TRBV27 and TRBJ2-2; D call uncertain. This CDR3 is built from 14 residues. Deletions cut 6 bases from V and 2 bases from J, with 10 bases between. Germline-derived CDR1 and CDR2 are MNHEY and SMNVEV (reference sequence). DNA for the CDR3: TGTGCCAGCAGGATCCGGGTAAACACCGGGGAGCTGTTTTTT. The encoded protein is CASRIRVNTGELFF.

The chain employs TRBV5-5 and TRBJ2-5; 7 nucleotides match TRBD2. CDR1 and CDR2 (germline): SGHKS, YYEKEE (reference sequence). Trimming cost V 0 bases and J 5 bases; bases outside gene matches: 7. The CDR3 loop spans 15 amino acids. The CDR3 bases are TGTGCCAGCAGCTTGGCGGCGGGAGAGGGTGAGACCCAGTACTTC. Encoded protein: CASSLAAGEGETQYF. The full variable domain, rest sourced from reference TRBV5-5 and TRBJ2-5, is DAGVTQSPTHLIKTRGQQVTLRCSPISGHKSVSWYQQVLGQGPQFIFQYYEKEERGRGNFPDRFSARQFPNYSSELNVNALLLGDSALYLCASSLAAGEGETQYFGPGTRLLVL.

V is TRBV5-6 and J is TRBJ1-5, with D unresolved. There are 13 residues in the CDR3. Germline CDR1 is SGHDT and CDR2 is YYEEEE. With 0 bases removed from V and 6 bases from J, the gap between germline ends came to 7 bases. The CDR3 sequence is CASSLGGSQPQHF. The CDR3 DNA is TGTGCCAGCAGCTTGGGTGGGAGTCAGCCCCAGCATTTT.

The gene calls are TRBV4-1 and TRBJ1-6; 7 bases match TRBD1. This CDR3 contains 14 residues. Germline V gene sequence: CDR1 MGHRA, CDR2 YSYEKL. Trimming at V came to 1 base and at J to 14 bases, leaving 8 bases not matched to a gene. The CDR3 region has the DNA TGCGCCAGCAGCCAAGGGACAGGCCTAGGGTCCCTCCACTTT. Translated: CASSQGTGLGSLHF.

The chain joins TRBV10-3 to TRBJ2-7; possible D gene TRBD2, 6 bases. CDR3 length: 12 residues. Germline V CDR1 and CDR2: ENHRY, SYGVKD. The ends were cut back, 11 bases at V and 4 bases at J, with 15 bases in the middle. Here the CDR3 reads CAARGSSYEQYF. The CDR3, as DNA: TGTGCCGCCCGGGGGAGTAGTTACGAGCAGTACTTC.

This chain joins TRBV4-1 and TRBJ1-1; D is uncertain. The CDR3 runs 15 residues. The V end was cut by 0 bases, the J end by 4 bases, with 12 bases between. The germline V gene has CDR1 MGHRA and CDR2 YSYEKL. CDR3 loop: CASSQDQGFGTEAFF. In DNA, the CDR3 is TGCGCCAGCAGCCAAGATCAAGGGTTCGGCACTGAAGCTTTCTTT.

The CDR3 DNA sequence: TGTGCCAGCAGTGAGGGGCAGGGGGCGGGTGAGCAGTTCTTC. Translating it yields CASSEGQGAGEQFF. The J gene is TRBJ2-1, the V gene TRBV6-4; 8 bases are a match to TRBD1. The V and J ends lost 3 bases and 9 bases, in that order; junction bases with no gene match: 7. CDR1 is MRHNA, CDR2 SNTAGT, per germline. The CDR3 is 14 residues long.